This T cell receptor beta chain was recorded in a study of shared clonotypes between healthy human individuals. Whole-study context: Donor ages ranged 18 to 49 years: a couple of women, a few men. Study findings and constraints: Larger richness was generally estimated for naive than memory subsets.

For this clone: Its antigen is not known.

Method: immunoSEQ multiplex PCR; TCRdb's copy keeps in-frame clones and lacks some. The sample includes hundreds of thousands of clones, approximately 96% of them seen just once. Naive CD8 cells were CD45RO-negative, positively selected for CCR7, excluding terminally differentiated effector memory CD45RA+ cells. All participating donors were Caucasian adults from Nashville, Tennessee. This CDR3 contains 15 residues. V gave up 5 bases and J gave up 1 base; unmatched junction bases: 4. Germline CDR1 is MDHEN and CDR2 is SYDVKM. The sequence was collected from a woman in her 30s in good health. The sequenced sample consisted of naive CD8+ T cells sorted from blood. The genes are TRBV28 and TRBJ2-1, with 8 bases that match TRBD2. The CDR3 spells CASSQKRESYNEQFF. Written as DNA, the CDR3 is TGTGCCAGCAGTCAAAAGCGGGAGTCCTACAATGAGCAGTTCTTC.